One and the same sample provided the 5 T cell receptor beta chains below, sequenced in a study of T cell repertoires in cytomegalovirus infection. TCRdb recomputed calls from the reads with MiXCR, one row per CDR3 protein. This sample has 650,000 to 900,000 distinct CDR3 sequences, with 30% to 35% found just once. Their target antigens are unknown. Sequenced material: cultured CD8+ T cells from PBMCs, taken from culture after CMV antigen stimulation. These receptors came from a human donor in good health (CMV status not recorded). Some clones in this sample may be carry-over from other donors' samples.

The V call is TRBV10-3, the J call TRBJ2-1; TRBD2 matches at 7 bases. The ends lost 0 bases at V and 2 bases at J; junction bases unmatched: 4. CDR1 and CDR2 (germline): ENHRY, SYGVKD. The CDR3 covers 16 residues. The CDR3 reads CAISESKRGPYNEQFF. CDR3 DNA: TGTGCCATCAGTGAGTCGAAGCGGGGACCCTACAATGAGCAGTTCTTC.

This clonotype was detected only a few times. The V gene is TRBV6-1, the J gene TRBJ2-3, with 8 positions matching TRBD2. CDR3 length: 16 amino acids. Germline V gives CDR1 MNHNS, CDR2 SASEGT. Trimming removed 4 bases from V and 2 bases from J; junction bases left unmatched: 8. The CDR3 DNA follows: TGTGCCAGCAGTGTCGTCGGCGGGGGGTACACAGATACGCAGTATTTT. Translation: CASSVVGGGYTDTQYF.

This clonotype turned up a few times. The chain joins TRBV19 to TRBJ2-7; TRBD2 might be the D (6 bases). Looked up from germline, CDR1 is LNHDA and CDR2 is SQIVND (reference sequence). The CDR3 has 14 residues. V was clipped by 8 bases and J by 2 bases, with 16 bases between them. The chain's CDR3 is CASRGTVGTYEQYF. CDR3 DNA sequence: TGTGCCAGTCGCGGGACTGTCGGAACCTACGAGCAGTACTTC.

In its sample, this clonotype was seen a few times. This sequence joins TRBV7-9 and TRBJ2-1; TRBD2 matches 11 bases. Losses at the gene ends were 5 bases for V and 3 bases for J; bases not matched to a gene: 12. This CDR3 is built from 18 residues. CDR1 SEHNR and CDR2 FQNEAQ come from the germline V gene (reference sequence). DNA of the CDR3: TGTGCCAGCAGCCTTACGTACCTTAGCGGGGGGGTCTACAATGAGCAGTTCTTC. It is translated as CASSLTYLSGGVYNEQFF.

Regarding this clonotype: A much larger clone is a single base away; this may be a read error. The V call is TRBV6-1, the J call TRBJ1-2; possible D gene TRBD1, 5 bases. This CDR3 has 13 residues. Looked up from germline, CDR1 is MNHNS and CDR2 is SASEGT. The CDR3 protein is CASNEDSVLSYTF. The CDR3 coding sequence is TGTGCCAGCAATGAAGACAGCGTCTTGAGCTACACCTTC.